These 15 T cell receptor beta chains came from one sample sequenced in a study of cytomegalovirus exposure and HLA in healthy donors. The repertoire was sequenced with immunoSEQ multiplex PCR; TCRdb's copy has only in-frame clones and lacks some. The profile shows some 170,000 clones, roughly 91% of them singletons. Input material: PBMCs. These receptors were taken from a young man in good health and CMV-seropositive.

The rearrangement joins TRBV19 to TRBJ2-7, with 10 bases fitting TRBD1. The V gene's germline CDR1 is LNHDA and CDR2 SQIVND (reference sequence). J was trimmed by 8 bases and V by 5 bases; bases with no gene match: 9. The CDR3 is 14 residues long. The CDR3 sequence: CASSPLGTGAQQYF. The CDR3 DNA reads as TGTGCCAGTAGTCCCCTGGGGACAGGGGCCCAGCAGTACTTC.

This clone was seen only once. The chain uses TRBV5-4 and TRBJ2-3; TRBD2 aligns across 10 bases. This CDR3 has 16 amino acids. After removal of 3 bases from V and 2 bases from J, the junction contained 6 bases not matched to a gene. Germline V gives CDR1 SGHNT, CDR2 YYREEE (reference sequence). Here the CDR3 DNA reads TGTGCCAGCAGCTCGTTACTAGCGGGAACCACAGATACGCAGTATTTT. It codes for CASSSLLAGTTDTQYF.

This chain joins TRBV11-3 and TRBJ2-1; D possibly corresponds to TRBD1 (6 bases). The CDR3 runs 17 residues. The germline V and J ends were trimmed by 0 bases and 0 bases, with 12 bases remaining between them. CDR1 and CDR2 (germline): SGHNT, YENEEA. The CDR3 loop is CASSLDGRGYSYNEQFF. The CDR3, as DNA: TGTGCCAGCAGCTTAGATGGCAGGGGCTACTCCTACAATGAGCAGTTCTTC.

The CDR3 bases are TGTGCCAGCAGCAAAGCGCTTCCACCCCTACCCCACTACGAGCAGTACTTC. Translating gives CASSKALPPLPHYEQYF. The rearrangement joins TRBV21-1 to TRBJ2-7; the listed D gene, TRBD2, was not tested against the DNA. TRBV21-1 is a pseudogene. This CDR3 is 17 amino acids long.

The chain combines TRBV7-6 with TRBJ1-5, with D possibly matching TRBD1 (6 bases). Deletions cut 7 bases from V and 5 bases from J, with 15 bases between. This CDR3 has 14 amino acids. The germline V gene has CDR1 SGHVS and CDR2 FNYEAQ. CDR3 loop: CASILFSGDQPQHF. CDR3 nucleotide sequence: TGTGCCAGCATCCTATTCTCAGGGGATCAGCCCCAGCATTTT.

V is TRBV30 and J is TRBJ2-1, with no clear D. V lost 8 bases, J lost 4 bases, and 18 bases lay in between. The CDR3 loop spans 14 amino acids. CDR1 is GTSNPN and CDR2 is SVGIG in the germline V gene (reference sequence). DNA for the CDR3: TGTGCCGGTAGCCCCACCCAAGTATACAATGAGCAGTTCTTC. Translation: CAGSPTQVYNEQFF.

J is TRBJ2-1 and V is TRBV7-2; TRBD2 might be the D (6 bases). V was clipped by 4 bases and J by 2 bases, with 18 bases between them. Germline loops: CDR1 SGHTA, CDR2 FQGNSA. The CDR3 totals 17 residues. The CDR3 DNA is TGTGCCAGCAGCTCAGGTGGAGGGTCTCAAGCCTACAATGAGCAGTTCTTC. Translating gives CASSSGGGSQAYNEQFF.

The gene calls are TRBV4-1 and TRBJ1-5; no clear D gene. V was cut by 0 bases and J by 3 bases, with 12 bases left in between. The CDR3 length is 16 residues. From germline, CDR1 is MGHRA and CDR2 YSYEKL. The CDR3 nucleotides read TGCGCCAGCAGCCAAGAAAGCGGATTCCCCAATCAGCCCCAGCATTTT. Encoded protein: CASSQESGFPNQPQHF.

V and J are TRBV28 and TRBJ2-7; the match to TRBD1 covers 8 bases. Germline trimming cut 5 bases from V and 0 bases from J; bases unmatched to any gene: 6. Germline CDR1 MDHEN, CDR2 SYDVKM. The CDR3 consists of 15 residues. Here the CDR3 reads CASSPTGTGSYEQYF. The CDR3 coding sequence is TGTGCCAGCAGTCCAACCGGGACAGGCTCCTACGAGCAGTACTTC.

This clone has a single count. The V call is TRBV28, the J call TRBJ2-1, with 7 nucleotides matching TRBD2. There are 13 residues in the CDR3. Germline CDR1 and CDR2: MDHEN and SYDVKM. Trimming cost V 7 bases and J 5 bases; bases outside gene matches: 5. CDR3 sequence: CASTGDYHNEQFF. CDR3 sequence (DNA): TGTGCCAGCACCGGGGACTATCACAATGAGCAGTTCTTC.

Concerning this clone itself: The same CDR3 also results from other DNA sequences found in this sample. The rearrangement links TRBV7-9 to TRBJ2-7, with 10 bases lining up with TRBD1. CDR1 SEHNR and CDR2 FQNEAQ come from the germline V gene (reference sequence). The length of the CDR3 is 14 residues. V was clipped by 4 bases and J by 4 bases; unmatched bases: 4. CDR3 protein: CASSSPDRGYEQYF. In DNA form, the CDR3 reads TGTGCCAGCAGCTCCCCGGACAGGGGGTACGAGCAGTACTTC.

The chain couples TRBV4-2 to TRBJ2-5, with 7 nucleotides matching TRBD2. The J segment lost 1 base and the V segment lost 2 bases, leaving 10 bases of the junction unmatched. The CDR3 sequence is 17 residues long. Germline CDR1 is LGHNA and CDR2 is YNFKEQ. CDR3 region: CASSQKTGLLIQETQYF. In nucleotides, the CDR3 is TGTGCCAGCAGCCAAAAAACGGGACTACTCATCCAAGAGACCCAGTACTTC.

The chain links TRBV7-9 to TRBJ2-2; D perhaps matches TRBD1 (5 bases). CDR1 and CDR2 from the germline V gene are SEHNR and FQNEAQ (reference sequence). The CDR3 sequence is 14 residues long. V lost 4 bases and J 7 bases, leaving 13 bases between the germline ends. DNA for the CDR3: TGTGCCAGCAGCTCTGGCCCAGGGTTCGGGGAGCTGTTTTTT. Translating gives CASSSGPGFGELFF.

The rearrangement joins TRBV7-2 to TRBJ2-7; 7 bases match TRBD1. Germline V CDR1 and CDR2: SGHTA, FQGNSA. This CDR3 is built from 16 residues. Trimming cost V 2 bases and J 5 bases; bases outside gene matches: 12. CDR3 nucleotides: TGTGCCAGCAGCTTAACGGTGACAGGGCCCCGCAACGAGCAGTACTTC. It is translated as CASSLTVTGPRNEQYF. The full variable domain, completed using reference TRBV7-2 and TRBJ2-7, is GAGVSQSPSNKVTEKGKDVELRCDPISGHTALYWYRQSLGQGLEFLIYFQGNSAPDKSGLPSDRFSAERTGGSVSTLTIQRTQQEDSAVYLCASSLTVTGPRNEQYFGPGTRLTVT.

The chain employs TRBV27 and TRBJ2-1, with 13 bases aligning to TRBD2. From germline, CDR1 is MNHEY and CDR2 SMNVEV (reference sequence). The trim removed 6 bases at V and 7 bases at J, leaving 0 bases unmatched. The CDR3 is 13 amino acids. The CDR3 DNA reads TGTGCCAGCAGGACTAGCGGGGGGAATGAGCAGTTCTTC. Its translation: CASRTSGGNEQFF.